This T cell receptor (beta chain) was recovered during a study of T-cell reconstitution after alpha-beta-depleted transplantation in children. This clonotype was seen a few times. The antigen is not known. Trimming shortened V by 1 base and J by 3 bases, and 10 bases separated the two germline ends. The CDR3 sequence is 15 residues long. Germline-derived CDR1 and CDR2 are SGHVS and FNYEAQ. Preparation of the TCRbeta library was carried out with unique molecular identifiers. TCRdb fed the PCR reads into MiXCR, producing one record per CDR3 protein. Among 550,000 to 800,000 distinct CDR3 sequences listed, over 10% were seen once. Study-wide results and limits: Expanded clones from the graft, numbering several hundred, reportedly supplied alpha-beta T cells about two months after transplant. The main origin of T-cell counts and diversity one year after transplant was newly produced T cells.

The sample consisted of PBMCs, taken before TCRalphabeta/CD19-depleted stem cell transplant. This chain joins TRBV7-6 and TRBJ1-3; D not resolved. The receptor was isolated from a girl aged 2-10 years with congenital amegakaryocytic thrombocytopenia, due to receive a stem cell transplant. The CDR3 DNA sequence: TGTGCCAGCAGCTTAGATTCTGGGTATGGAAACACCATATATTTT. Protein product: CASSLDSGYGNTIYF.